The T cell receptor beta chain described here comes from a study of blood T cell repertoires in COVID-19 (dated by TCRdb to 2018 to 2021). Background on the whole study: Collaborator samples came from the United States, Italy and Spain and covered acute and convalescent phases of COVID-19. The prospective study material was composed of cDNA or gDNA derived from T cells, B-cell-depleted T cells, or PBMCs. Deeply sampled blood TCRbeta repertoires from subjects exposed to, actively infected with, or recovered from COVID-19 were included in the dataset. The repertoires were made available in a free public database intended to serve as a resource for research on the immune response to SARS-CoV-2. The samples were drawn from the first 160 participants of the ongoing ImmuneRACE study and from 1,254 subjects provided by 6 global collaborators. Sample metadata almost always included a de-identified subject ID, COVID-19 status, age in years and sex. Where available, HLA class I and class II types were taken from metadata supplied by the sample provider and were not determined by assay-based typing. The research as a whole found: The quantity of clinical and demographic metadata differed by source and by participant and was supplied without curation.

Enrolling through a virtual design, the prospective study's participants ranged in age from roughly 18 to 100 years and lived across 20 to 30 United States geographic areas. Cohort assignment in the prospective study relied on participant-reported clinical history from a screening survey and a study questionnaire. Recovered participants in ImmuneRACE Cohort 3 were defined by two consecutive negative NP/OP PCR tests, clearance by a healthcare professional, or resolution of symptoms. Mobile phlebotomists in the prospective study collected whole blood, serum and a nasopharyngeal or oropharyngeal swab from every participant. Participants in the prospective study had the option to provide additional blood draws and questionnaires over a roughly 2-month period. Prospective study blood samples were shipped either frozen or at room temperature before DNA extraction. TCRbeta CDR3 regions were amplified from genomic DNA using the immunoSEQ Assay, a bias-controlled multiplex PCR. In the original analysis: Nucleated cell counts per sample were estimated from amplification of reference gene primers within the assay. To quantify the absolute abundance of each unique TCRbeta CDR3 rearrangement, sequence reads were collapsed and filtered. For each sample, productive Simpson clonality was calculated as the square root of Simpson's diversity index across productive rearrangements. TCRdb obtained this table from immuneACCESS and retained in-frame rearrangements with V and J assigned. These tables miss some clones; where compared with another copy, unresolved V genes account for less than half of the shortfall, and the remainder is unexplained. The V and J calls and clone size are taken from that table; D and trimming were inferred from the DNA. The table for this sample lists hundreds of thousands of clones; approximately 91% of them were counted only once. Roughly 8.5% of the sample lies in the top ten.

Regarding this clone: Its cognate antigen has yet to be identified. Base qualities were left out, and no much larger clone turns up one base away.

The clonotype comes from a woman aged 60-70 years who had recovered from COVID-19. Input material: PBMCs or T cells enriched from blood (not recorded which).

The CDR3 loop reads CASSFRTQSSYNEQFF. The DNA is as follows: TGCGCCAGCAGCTTTAGGACTCAGAGCTCCTACAATGAGCAGTTCTTC. The chain is encoded by TRBV5-1 joined to TRBJ2-1, with a tentative D gene TRBD2 over 5 matching bases. Taken from cysteine to phenylalanine, the CDR3 has 16 residues. CDR3 DNA is the only sequence kept; it has 48 bases, read in frame from the first base. V and J lose 2 bases and 0 bases, and a span of 12 bases separates them. The germline V gene yields SGHRS for CDR1 and YFSETQ for CDR2. The reference TRBV5-1 and TRBJ2-1 proteins fill in what lies around the CDR3, so the full variable domain reads KAGVTQTPRYLIKTRGQQVTLSCSPISGHRSVSWYQQTPGQGLQFLFEYFSETQRNKGNFPGRFSGRQFSNSRSEMNVSTLELGDSALYLCASSFRTQSSYNEQFFGPGTRLTVL.